The sequence of this T cell receptor beta chain was determined in a study of blood T cell repertoires in COVID-19. V was pared by 3 bases and J by 0 bases, with 6 bases of the junction left unmatched. The germline CDR1 and CDR2 sequences are LNHDA and SQIVND (reference sequence). CDR3 length: 16 residues. As processed by the authors: Estimation of nucleated cell counts relied on the amplification of reference gene primers. Sequencing used immunoSEQ multiplex PCR; TCRdb keeps in-frame clones, though not all of them. The DNA was the basis for D and trimming; V, J and clone size are from that table. The sample has roughly 70,000 clones; over 65% are singletons.

Sequenced input: peripheral blood. The receptor comes from a woman in her 70s with acute or convalescent COVID-19. This chain joins TRBV19 and TRBJ1-1, with 8 bases aligning to TRBD1. The CDR3 nucleotides read TGTGCCAGTAGTATGGGTCCACAGGGGGTGAACACTGAAGCTTTCTTT. The encoded protein is CASSMGPQGVNTEAFF. The variable domain in full, with the rest retrieved from reference TRBV19 and TRBJ1-1, is DGGITQSPKYLFRKEGQNVTLSCEQNLNHDAMYWYRQDPGQGLRLIYYSQIVNDFQKGDIAEGYSVSREKKESFPLTVTSAQKNPTAFYLCASSMGPQGVNTEAFFGQGTRLTVV.